Listed below are T cell receptor beta chains from one sample, sequenced in a study of neurological immune-mediated disorders. TCRdb reanalysed the 5' RACE reads using MiXCR and keeps one entry per CDR3 protein. The sample holds tens of thousands of distinct CDR3 sequences, about 9.5% seen once. Sequencing was performed on PBMCs. The receptor set was obtained from a man aged 50 to 59 in good health. The CDR3 runs from the conserved cysteine through the conserved F or W. Each record gives: D gene, J gene, clone size, V gene, CDR3 DNA, CDR3 protein. The D gene is left open where the match is weak. For some rows the clone size is stated as once, few or many, or as a class when expanded; others skip it.

>TRBD1|TRBJ1-6|many|TRBV20-1
TGCAGTGCTCCGGACAGGGGGTCAAATTCACCCCTCCACTTT
CSAPDRGSNSPLHF
>TRBD2|TRBJ2-1|many|TRBV5-5
TGTGCCAGCAGCCCTGTAGCGGGGGCCCAATACAATGAGCAGTTCTTC
CASSPVAGAQYNEQFF
>TRBD2|TRBJ2-2|many|TRBV7-8
TGTGCCAGCAGCGGGACTAGCGGGAGGGCCTTGGACACCGGGGAGCTGTTTTTT
CASSGTSGRALDTGELFF
>NA|TRBJ2-1|many|TRBV18
TGTGCCAGCTCAGTTCTCCGGGGTAACCCTTACAATGAGCAGTTCTTC
CASSVLRGNPYNEQFF
>TRBD2|TRBJ2-7|many|TRBV20-1
TGCAGTGCTAGAACTCTACTAGCGGGTCCCTACGAGCAGTACTTC
CSARTLLAGPYEQYF
>NA|TRBJ1-1|NA|TRBV19
TGTGCCAGTACCCAGCGCGGGGTGGCAAACACTGAAGCTTTCTTT
CASTQRGVANTEAFF
>NA|TRBJ2-7|many|TRBV20-1
TGCAGTGCTAACCTCAGAGCGGGCGGCGAGCAGTACTTC
CSANLRAGGEQYF
>NA|TRBJ1-3|many|TRBV6-2/TRBV6-3
TGTGCCAGCGTCGGACAGTTCGGAAACACCATATATTTT
CASVGQFGNTIYF
>TRBD2|TRBJ2-3|many|TRBV12-3/TRBV12-4
TGTGCCAGCAGTCCGAGGACTAGCTTTAGCACAGATACGCAGTATTTT
CASSPRTSFSTDTQYF
>NA|TRBJ2-2|NA|TRBV6-6
TGTGCCAGCAGTTACTCGCGGGACACCGGGGAGCTGTTTTTT
CASSYSRDTGELFF
>TRBD2|TRBJ2-7|many|TRBV3-1
TGTGCCAGCAGCCGACAACTAGCGGGAGGTTCCTACGAGCAGTACTTC
CASSRQLAGGSYEQYF
>NA|TRBJ2-1|many|TRBV6-5
TGTGCCAGCAGATCCACAGGGACTTGGGCCTACAATGAGCAGTTCTTC
CASRSTGTWAYNEQFF
>NA|TRBJ2-5|many|TRBV5-1
TGCGCCAGCAGCTTGGAGTCAGGGGTCGAGACCCAGTACTTC
CASSLESGVETQYF
>NA|TRBJ1-5|few|TRBV7-2
TGTGCCAGCAGGGGGTCCTCAGCCCAGCATTTT
CASRGSSAQHF
>NA|TRBJ1-1|many|TRBV20-1
TGCAGTGCCACACAAACCGGGACGGACACTGAAGCTTTCTTT
CSATQTGTDTEAFF
>TRBD1|TRBJ1-2|many|TRBV5-1
TGCGCCAGCAGCGAGGACAGGGATGGCTACACCTTC
CASSEDRDGYTF
>NA|TRBJ1-2|NA|TRBV3-1
TGTGCCAGCAGCCAAGAAGGGAATACCTATGGCTACACCTTC
CASSQEGNTYGYTF
>TRBD2|TRBJ2-7|many|TRBV10-1
TGCGCCAGCAGTGAGTCGGAGGCGGGGGTGGACGAGCAGTACTTC
CASSESEAGVDEQYF
>NA|TRBJ2-5|many|TRBV7-2
TGTGCCAGCAGCTTATGGACGCAACAAGAGACCCAGTACTTC
CASSLWTQQETQYF
>TRBD1|TRBJ2-1|NA|TRBV5-5
TGTGCCAGCAGCTCGGAGGGACAGGGACTGCATGAGCAGTTCTTC
CASSSEGQGLHEQFF
>NA|TRBJ2-1|many|TRBV20-1
TGCAGTGCTAGGATCCGGGGCGGATATGAGCAGTTCTTC
CSARIRGGYEQFF
>NA|TRBJ1-5|many|TRBV9
TGTGCCAGCAGCGTAGAAGGGGCCGAGCAGCCCCAGCATTTT
CASSVEGAEQPQHF
>NA|TRBJ2-5|many|TRBV12-3/TRBV12-4
TGTGCCAGCAGTTTCTCGGGGGACCCAGAGACCCAGTACTTC
CASSFSGDPETQYF
>NA|TRBJ1-6|many|TRBV12-3/TRBV12-4
TGTGCCAGCAGTTTAGGTCAGGAGAATTCACCCCTCCACTTT
CASSLGQENSPLHF
>NA|TRBJ2-7|many|TRBV20-1
TGCAGTGCTAGGGTACCCCTGGACGAGCAGTACTTC
CSARVPLDEQYF
>NA|TRBJ2-1|NA|TRBV12-3/TRBV12-4
TGTGCCAGCAGTTTAGTTGGGAGGTACAATGAGCAGTTCTTC
CASSLVGRYNEQFF
>NA|TRBJ2-3|many|TRBV15
TGTGCCACCAGCAGAGTCGGCCAGTCCCCCGGAGATACGCAGTATTTT
CATSRVGQSPGDTQYF
>TRBD2|TRBJ2-7|many|TRBV18
TGTGCCAGCTCCCCCCAGCGGGGGGGATCCTACGAGCAGTACTTC
CASSPQRGGSYEQYF
>TRBD1|TRBJ1-2|many|TRBV9
TGTGCCAGCAGCGCGACAGGGAACCCCTATGGCTACACCTTC
CASSATGNPYGYTF
>NA|TRBJ1-1|many|TRBV7-6
TGTGCCAGCAGCTTAATAGGACAGAGCATGAACACTGAAGCTTTCTTT
CASSLIGQSMNTEAFF
>TRBD2|TRBJ2-3|many|TRBV4-3
TGCGCCAGCAGCCAAGCTAGCGGGAGGCCGGATACGCAGTATTTT
CASSQASGRPDTQYF
>NA|TRBJ2-2|NA|TRBV30
TGTGCCTGGAGTGTAAGGAACACCGGGGAGCTGTTTTTT
CAWSVRNTGELFF
>NA|TRBJ2-1|many|TRBV12-3/TRBV12-4
TGTGCCAGCCATACGTTTCACCAGGCTCCTAAGAGATTCTTC
CASHTFHQAPKRFF
>NA|TRBJ2-2|many|TRBV7-2
TGTGCCAGCAGCACCGGGCACACCGGGGAGCTGTTTTTT
CASSTGHTGELFF
>NA|TRBJ2-2|many|TRBV7-3
TGTGCCAGCGGGGAATCCGGGACCCCCGGGGAGCTGTTTTTT
CASGESGTPGELFF
>NA|TRBJ2-5|many|TRBV5-1
TGCGCCAGCAGCTACGGACTTCAAGAGACCCAGTACTTC
CASSYGLQETQYF
>NA|TRBJ2-7|many|TRBV5-1
TGCGCCAGCAGCCCCGGACAGACTAGTTCCTACGAGCAGTACTTC
CASSPGQTSSYEQYF
>NA|TRBJ1-1|many|TRBV27
TGTGCCAGCAGACCTTGGGGACGTGCGGGAACTGAAGCTTTCTTT
CASRPWGRAGTEAFF
>NA|TRBJ2-3|many|TRBV12-3/TRBV12-4
TGTGCCAGCAGTTTAAGGCCCAGCACTAGCACAGATACGCAGTATTTT
CASSLRPSTSTDTQYF
>TRBD1|TRBJ1-5|NA|TRBV6-2/TRBV6-3
TGTGCCAGCAGTAGAATCCAGGGGGCTGTTATGGTAAAGAGCAATCAGCCCCAGCATTTT
CASSRIQGAVMVKSNQPQHF
>NA|TRBJ2-3|few|TRBV6-5
TGTGCCAGCGGACCCGGACGAGGATGGGATACGCAGTATTTT
CASGPGRGWDTQYF
>NA|TRBJ2-6|many|TRBV14
TGTGCCAGCAGCCAACGATGGGGCCTGGTCCGTCCGTCCGGGGCCAACGTCCTGACTTTC
CASSQRWGLVRPSGANVLTF
>TRBD2|TRBJ2-7|many|TRBV28
TGTGCCAGCAGTTTAAGGGCGGGGGGAGCCTACGAGCAGTACTTC
CASSLRAGGAYEQYF
>NA|TRBJ2-3|many|TRBV6-1
TGTGCCAGCAGTGAAAGGGGGATCACAGATACGCAGTATTTT
CASSERGITDTQYF
>TRBD2|TRBJ2-5|few|TRBV6-2/TRBV6-3
TGTGCCAGCAGTTACCGGACTAGCGGACAAGAGACCCAGTACTTC
CASSYRTSGQETQYF
>TRBD2|TRBJ2-1|many|TRBV3-1
TGTGCCAGCAGCCAACAGACTAGCGGATACAATGAGCAGTTCTTC
CASSQQTSGYNEQFF
>NA|TRBJ2-2|many|TRBV5-1
TGCGCCAGCAGCTTGGGTTGGGGCACCGGGGAGCTGTTTTTT
CASSLGWGTGELFF